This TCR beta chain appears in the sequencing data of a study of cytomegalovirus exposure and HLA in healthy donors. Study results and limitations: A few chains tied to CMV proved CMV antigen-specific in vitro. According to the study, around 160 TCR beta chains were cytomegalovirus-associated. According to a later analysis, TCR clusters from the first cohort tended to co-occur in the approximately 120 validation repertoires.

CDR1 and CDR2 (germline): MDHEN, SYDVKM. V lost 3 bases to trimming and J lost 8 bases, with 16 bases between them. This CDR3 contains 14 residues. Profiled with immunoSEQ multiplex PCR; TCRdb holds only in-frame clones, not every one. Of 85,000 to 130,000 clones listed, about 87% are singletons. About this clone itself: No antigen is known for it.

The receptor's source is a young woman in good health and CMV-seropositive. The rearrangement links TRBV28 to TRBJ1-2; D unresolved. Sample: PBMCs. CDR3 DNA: TGTGCCAGCAGTTTGCTTTGGGGAGGTGACGGCTACACCTTC. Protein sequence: CASSLLWGGDGYTF.